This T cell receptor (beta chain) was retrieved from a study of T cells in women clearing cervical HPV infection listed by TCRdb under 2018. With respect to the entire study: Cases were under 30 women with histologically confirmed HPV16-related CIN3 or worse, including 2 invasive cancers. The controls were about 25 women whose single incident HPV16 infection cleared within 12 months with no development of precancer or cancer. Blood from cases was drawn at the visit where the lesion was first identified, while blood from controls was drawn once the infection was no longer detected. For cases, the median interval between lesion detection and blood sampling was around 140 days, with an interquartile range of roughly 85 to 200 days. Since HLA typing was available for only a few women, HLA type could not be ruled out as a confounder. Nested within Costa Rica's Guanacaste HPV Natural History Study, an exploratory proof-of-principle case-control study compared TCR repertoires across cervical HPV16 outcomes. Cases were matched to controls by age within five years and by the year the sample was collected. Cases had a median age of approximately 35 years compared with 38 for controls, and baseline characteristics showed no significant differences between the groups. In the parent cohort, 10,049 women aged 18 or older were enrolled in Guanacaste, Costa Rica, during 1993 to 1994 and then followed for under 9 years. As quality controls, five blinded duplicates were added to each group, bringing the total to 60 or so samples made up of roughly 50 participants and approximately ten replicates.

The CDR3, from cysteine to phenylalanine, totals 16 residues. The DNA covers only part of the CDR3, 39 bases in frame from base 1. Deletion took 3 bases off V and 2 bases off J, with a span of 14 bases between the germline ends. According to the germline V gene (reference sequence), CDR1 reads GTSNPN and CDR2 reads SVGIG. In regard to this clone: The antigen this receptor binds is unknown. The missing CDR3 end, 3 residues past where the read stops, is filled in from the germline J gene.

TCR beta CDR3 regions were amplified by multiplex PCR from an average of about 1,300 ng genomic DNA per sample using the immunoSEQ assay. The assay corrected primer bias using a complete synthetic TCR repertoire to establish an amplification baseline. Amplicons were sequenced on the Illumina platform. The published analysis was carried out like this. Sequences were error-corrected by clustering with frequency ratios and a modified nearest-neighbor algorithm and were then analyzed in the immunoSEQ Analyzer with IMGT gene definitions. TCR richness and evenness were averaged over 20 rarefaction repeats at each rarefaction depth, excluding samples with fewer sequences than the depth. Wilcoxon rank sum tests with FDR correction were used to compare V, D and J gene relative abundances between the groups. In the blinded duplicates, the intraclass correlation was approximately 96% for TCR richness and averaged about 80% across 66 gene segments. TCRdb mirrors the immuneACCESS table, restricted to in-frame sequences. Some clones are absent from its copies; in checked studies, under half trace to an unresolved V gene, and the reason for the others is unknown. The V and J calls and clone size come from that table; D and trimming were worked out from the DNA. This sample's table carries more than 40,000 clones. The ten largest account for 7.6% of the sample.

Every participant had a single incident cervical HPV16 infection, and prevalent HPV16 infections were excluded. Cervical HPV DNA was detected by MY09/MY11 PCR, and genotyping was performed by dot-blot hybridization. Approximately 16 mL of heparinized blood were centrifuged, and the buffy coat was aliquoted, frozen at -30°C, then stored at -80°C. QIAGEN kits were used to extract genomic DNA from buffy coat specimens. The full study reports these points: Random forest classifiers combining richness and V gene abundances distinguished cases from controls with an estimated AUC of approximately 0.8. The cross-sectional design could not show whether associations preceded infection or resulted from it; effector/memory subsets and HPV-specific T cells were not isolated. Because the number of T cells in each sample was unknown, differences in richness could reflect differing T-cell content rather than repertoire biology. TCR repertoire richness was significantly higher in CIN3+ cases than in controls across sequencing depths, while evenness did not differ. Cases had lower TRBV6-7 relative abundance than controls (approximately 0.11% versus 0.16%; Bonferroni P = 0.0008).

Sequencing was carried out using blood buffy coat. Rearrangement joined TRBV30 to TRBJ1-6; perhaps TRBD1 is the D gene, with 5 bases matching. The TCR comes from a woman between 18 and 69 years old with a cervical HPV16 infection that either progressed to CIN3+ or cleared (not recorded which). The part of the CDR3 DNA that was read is TGTGCCTGGAGACAGGCCATTCTCACCTATAATTCACCC. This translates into CAWRQAILTYNSP. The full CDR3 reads CAWRQAILTYNSPLHF.